The T cell receptor (beta chain) under discussion was sequenced for a study of cytomegalovirus exposure and HLA in healthy donors. The study's findings and limits: Later analysis indicated greater clonal expansion among HLA-associated TCR beta chains than among equally common other chains. TCR beta chains numbering roughly 150 were designated cytomegalovirus-associated.

CDR3 size: 13 residues. Germline V gene data show CDR1 as SGDLS and CDR2 as YYNGEE. Trimming took off 0 bases at V and 3 bases at J, with 7 bases between the two ends. With 60 Vbeta and 13 Jbeta primers, the PCR was carried out. The method was immunoSEQ multiplex PCR; TCRdb's version includes in-frame clones alone and lacks a portion of them. The profile covers 150,000 to 200,000 clones, with about four fifths appearing a single time and 4.1% taken by the ten largest. As concerns this clone: Its antigen is still unknown.

The genes are TRBV9 and TRBJ2-7; no clear D gene. Sequencing was performed on PBMCs. This clonotype was sampled from a man over 45 in good health and CMV-seropositive. The CDR3 protein is CASSVGGNYEQYF. The CDR3 region has the DNA TGTGCCAGCAGCGTAGGCGGTAACTACGAGCAGTACTTC.